This T cell receptor (beta chain) came from a study of technical replicates of blood from a few donors. The V segment lost 5 bases and the J segment 3 bases; nucleotides outside the gene matches: 8. This CDR3 contains 17 residues. Germline CDR1 and CDR2: SEHNR and FQNEAQ (reference sequence). The data were produced by immunoSEQ multiplex PCR, yet TCRdb's version contains in-frame clones alone and is incomplete. The sample yields 85,000 to 100,000 clones, just under 95% seen once. J is TRBJ2-7 and V is TRBV7-9; TRBD2 agrees at 15 bases. This receptor was identified in a human donor in good health. The sample comprised T cells isolated from PBMCs. DNA of the CDR3: TGTGCCAGCAGCACGGGACTAGCGGGAGGAAAGTTCTACGAGCAGTACTTC. Amino acids: CASSTGLAGGKFYEQYF. Based on the CDR3 plus reference TRBV7-9 and TRBJ2-7, the full variable domain is DTGVSQNPRHKITKRGQNVTFRCDPISEHNRLYWYRQTLGQGPEFLTYFQNEAQLEKSRLLSDRFSAERPKGSFSTLEIQRTEQGDSAMYLCASSTGLAGGKFYEQYFGPGTRLTVT.